The 11 T cell receptor beta chains below come from one sample, sequenced in a study of PD-1 blockade in mismatch repair-deficient tumors. Data came from immunoSEQ multiplex PCR; TCRdb stores just in-frame clones and leaves some out. The repertoire holds roughly 120,000 clones, roughly 90% seen once, with roughly 10% in the top ten. Material: peripheral blood, obtained 72 weeks after starting pembrolizumab. All receptors come from an adult with mismatch repair-deficient cancer.

This chain links TRBV5-1 with TRBJ1-1, with D unclear. Germline V CDR1 and CDR2: SGHRS, YFSETQ. The CDR3 loop spans 16 amino acids. Trimming removed 0 bases from V and 1 base from J, with 13 bases in between. The CDR3 protein is CASSLVTNPANTEAFF. The CDR3 region has the DNA TGCGCCAGCAGCTTGGTGACAAACCCGGCGAACACTGAAGCTTTCTTT.

The chain is built from TRBV29-1 and TRBJ2-3; D gene unclear. CDR3 length equals 14 residues. Trimming took off 4 bases at V and 2 bases at J, with 13 bases between the two ends. From germline, CDR1 is SQVTM and CDR2 ANQGSEA. The CDR3 loop reads CSVVAPDLTDTQYF. CDR3 coding DNA: TGCAGCGTTGTGGCGCCCGATCTCACAGATACGCAGTATTTT.

The chain couples TRBV29-1 to TRBJ2-7; D is unclear. Per the germline V gene, CDR1 is SQVTM and CDR2 is ANQGSEA. The CDR3 loop spans 15 amino acids. Deletions cut 2 bases from V and 3 bases from J, with 17 bases between. This chain's CDR3 is CSVEFPTISSYEQYF. CDR3 in DNA: TGCAGCGTTGAATTCCCCACCATCTCCAGCTACGAGCAGTACTTC.

V usage is TRBV11-2 and J usage is TRBJ2-1; D is ambiguous. The V and J ends lost 1 base and 7 bases respectively, with 8 bases between them. In germline, CDR1 is SGHAT, CDR2 FQNNGV. The CDR3 consists of 13 residues. The chain's CDR3 is CASSLVLGNEQFF. In DNA, the CDR3 is TGTGCCAGCAGCTTAGTGTTGGGGAATGAGCAGTTCTTC.

The chain employs TRBV25-1 and TRBJ2-1, with D perhaps TRBD1 or TRBD2 (5 bases each). The CDR3 has 14 amino acids. Deletions cut 5 bases from V and 5 bases from J, with 13 bases between. Per the germline V gene, CDR1 is MGHDK and CDR2 is SYGVNS. CDR3 loop: CASSKRGPNNEQFF. The DNA of the CDR3 is TGTGCCAGCAGTAAACGGGGCCCTAACAATGAGCAGTTCTTC.

The V and J genes are TRBV11-2 and TRBJ2-2; 7 nucleotides line up with TRBD2. The CDR3 covers 15 residues. The germline V gene has CDR1 SGHAT and CDR2 FQNNGV. Trimming cost V 1 base and J 3 bases; bases outside gene matches: 2. CDR3 coding DNA: TGTGCCAGCAGCTTAGCTGGGGGGGACACCGGGGAGCTGTTTTTT. It yields the protein CASSLAGGDTGELFF.

The rearrangement joins TRBV30 to TRBJ2-5; unclear D gene. The CDR3 has 13 amino acids. V was cut by 0 bases and J by 4 bases, with 9 bases left in between. CDR1 GTSNPN and CDR2 SVGIG come from the germline V gene (reference sequence). DNA of the CDR3: TGTGCCTGGAGTGTACTGGCCCCAGAGACCCAGTACTTC. Amino acid sequence: CAWSVLAPETQYF.

V and J are TRBV27 and TRBJ2-7, with unresolved D. Trimming shortened V by 6 bases and J by 1 base, and 13 bases separated the two germline ends. Germline V gene data show CDR1 as MNHEY and CDR2 as SMNVEV (reference sequence). This CDR3 region has 14 residues. The CDR3 region has the DNA TGTGCCAGCAGCCTCGTAGGACCTTCCTACGAGCAGTACTTC. Its translation is CASSLVGPSYEQYF.

The rearrangement links TRBV5-6 to TRBJ2-1, with a possible D match to TRBD1 (5 bases). V dropped 4 bases and J dropped 5 bases, with 28 bases sitting between them. Germline values: CDR1 SGHDT, CDR2 YYEEEE. The CDR3 extends over 19 amino acids. CDR3: CASSRRSLRSLDIHNEQFF. The CDR3 DNA sequence: TGTGCCAGCAGCCGAAGGTCCCTTAGGTCCCTGGACATCCACAATGAGCAGTTCTTC.

The genes are TRBV30 and TRBJ2-1, with D possibly matching TRBD1 (5 bases). V lost 0 bases, J lost 3 bases, and 12 bases lay in between. The CDR3 length is 15 residues. Germline V gene sequence: CDR1 GTSNPN, CDR2 SVGIG (reference sequence). The CDR3 protein is CAWSVGHSYYNEQFF. Here the CDR3 DNA reads TGTGCCTGGAGTGTGGGGCATTCCTACTACAATGAGCAGTTCTTC.

In its sample, this clone was seen once. The chain couples TRBV7-6 to TRBJ2-5; D may be TRBD2 (6 bases). The CDR3 is 13 residues long. V dropped 1 base and J dropped 5 bases, with 8 bases sitting between them. Germline V gene data show CDR1 as SGHVS and CDR2 as FNYEAQ. The CDR3 sequence: CASSLGGLETQYF. CDR3 nucleotides: TGTGCCAGCAGCTTAGGGGGACTTGAGACCCAGTACTTC.